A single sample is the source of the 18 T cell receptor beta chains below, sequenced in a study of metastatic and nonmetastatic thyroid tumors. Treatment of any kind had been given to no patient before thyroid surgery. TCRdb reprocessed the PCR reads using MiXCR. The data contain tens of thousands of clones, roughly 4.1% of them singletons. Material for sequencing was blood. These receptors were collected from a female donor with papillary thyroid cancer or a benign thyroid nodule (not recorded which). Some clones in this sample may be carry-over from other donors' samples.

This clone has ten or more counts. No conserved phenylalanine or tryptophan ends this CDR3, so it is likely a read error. The CDR3 coding sequence is TGTGCCACCAGCAATGGACAGACCTACGAGCAGTACCTC. As protein: CATSNGQTYEQYL. The chain couples TRBV15 to TRBJ2-7, with D perhaps matching TRBD1 (6 bases). The CDR3 is 13 residues long. CDR1 and CDR2 (germline): LNHNV, YYDKDF (reference sequence). Trimming cost V 4 bases and J 2 bases, with 9 bases left between them.

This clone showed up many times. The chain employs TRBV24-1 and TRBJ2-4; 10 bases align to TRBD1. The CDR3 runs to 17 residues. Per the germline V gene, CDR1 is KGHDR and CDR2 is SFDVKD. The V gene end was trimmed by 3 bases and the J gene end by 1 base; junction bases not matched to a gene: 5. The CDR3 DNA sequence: TGTGCCACCAGTGATGGGGGGACAGGGGTGGCCAAAAACATTCAGTACTTC. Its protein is CATSDGGTGVAKNIQYF.

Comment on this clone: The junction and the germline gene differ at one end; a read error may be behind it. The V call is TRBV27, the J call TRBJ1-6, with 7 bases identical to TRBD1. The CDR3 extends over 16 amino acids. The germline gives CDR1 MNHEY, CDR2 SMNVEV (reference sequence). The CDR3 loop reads CASSLTGLIYNSPVHF. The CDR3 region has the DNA TGTGCCAGCAGTTTGACAGGGTTAATCTATAATTCACCCGTCCACTTT.

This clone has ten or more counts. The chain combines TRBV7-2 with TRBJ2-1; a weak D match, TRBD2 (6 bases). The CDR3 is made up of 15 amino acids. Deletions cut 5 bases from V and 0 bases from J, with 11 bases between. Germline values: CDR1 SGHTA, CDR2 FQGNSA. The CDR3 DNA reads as TGTGCCAGCAGCAGGGTAGCGGACTCCTACAATGAGCAGTTCTTC. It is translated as CASSRVADSYNEQFF.

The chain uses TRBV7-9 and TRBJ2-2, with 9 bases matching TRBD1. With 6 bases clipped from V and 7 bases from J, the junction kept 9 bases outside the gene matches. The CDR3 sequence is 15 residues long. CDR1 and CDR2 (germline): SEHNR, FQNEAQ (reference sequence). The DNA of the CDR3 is TGTGCCAGCAGACCGGGACAGGGAGGAGGCGGGGAGCTGTTTTTT. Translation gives CASRPGQGGGGELFF.

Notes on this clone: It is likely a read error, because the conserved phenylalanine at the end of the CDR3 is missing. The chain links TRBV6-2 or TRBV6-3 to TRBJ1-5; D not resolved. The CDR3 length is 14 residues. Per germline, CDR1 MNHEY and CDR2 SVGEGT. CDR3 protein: CASSSMGSSQPQHI. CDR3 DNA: TGTGCCAGCAGTTCCATGGGCAGCAGTCAGCCCCAGCATATT.

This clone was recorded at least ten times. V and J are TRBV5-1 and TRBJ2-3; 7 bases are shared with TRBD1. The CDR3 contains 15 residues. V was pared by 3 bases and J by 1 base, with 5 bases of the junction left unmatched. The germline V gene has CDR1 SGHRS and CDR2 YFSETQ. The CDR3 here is CASSSPQGGTDTQYF. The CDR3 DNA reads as TGCGCCAGCAGCTCCCCGCAGGGGGGCACAGATACGCAGTATTTT.

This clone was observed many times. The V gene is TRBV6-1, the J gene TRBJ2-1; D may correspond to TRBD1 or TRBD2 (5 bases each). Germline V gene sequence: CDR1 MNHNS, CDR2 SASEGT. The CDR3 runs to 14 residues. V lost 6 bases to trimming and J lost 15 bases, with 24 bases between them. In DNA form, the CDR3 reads TGTGCCAGCAGCGGGGACCGTCTCACCTCGCAGCGGTTCTTC. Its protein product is CASSGDRLTSQRFF.

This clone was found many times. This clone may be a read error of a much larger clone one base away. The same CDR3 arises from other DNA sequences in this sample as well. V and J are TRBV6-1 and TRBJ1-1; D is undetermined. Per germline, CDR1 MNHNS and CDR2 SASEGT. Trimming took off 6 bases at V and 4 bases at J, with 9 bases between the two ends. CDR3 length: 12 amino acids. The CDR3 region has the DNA TGTGCCAGCAGCCAGGTGATCACTGAAGCTTTCTTT. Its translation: CASSQVITEAFF.

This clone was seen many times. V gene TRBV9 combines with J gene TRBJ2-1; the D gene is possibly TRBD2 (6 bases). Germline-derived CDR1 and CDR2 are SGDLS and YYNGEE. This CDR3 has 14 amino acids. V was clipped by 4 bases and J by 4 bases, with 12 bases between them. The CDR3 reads CASSPFGTYNEQFF. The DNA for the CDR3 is TGTGCCAGCAGCCCCTTCGGGACTTACAATGAGCAGTTCTTC.

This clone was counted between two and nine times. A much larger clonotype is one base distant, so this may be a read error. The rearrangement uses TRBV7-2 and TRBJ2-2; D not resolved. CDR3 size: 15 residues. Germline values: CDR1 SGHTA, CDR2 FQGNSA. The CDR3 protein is CASSTDVLPTVELFF. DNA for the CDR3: TGTGCCAGCAGCACGGACGTTCTGCCGACCGTGGAGCTGTTTTTT.

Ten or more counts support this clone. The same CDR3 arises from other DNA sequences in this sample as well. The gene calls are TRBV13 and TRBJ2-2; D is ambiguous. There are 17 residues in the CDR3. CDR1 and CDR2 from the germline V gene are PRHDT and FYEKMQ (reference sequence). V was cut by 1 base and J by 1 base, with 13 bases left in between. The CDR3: CASSLVYLTRNTGELFF. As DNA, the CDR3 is TGTGCCAGCAGCTTAGTGTATTTGACCAGGAACACCGGGGAGCTGTTTTTT. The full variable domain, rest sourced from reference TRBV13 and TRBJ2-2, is AAGVIQSPRHLIKEKRETATLKCYPIPRHDTVYWYQQGPGQDPQFLISFYEKMQSDKGSIPDRFSAQQFSDYHSELNMSSLELGDSALYFCASSLVYLTRNTGELFFGEGSRLTVL.

CDR3 bases: TGTGCCAGCAGCCCCCTAGCGGGGGGGGAGACCCAGTACTTC. This gives the protein CASSPLAGGETQYF. The chain carries TRBV6-1 and TRBJ2-5; 12 positions match TRBD2. V trimming: 6 bases; J trimming: 5 bases; junction bases outside the gene matches: 4. The CDR3 spans 14 residues. Germline V lookup: CDR1 MNHNS, CDR2 SASEGT.

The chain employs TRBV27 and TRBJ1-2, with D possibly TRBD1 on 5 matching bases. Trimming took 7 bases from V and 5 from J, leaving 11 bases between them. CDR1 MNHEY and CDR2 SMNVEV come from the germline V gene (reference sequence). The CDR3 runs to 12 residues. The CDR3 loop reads CASNGGHYGYTF. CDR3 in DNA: TGTGCCAGCAATGGAGGACATTATGGCTACACCTTC.

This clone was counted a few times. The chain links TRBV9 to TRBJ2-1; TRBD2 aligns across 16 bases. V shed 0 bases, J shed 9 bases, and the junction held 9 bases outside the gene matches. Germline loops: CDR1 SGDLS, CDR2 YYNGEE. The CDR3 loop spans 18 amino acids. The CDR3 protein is CASSVAPGLAGGAGEQFF. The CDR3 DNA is TGTGCCAGCAGCGTAGCCCCGGGACTAGCGGGAGGGGCGGGTGAGCAGTTCTTC.

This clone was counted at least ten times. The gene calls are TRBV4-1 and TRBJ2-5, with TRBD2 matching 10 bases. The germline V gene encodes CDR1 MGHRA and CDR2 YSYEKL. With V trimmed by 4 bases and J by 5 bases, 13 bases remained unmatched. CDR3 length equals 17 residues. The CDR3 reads CASSRSRAGGQGETQYF. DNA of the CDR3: TGCGCCAGCAGCCGAAGTAGAGCGGGAGGGCAGGGGGAGACCCAGTACTTC.

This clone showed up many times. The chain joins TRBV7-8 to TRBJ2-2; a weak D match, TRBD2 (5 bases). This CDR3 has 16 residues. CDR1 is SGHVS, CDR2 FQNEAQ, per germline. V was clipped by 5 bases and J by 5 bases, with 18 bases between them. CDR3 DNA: TGTGCCAGCAGCGCGAGCGGAAATAAAAAAACCGGGGAGCTGTTTTTT. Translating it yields CASSASGNKKTGELFF.

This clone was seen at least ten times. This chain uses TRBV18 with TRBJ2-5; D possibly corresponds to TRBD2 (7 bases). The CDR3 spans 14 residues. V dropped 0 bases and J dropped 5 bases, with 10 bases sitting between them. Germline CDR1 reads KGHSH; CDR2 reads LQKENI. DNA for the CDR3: TGTGCCAGCTCACCACCAGAGGGGGGGGAGACCCAGTACTTC. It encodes CASSPPEGGETQYF.